The 4 T cell receptor beta chains below come from one sample, sequenced in a study of cytomegalovirus exposure and HLA in healthy donors (dated by TCRdb to the late 2010s). Libraries came from the immunoSEQ multiplex PCR assay. The multiplex PCR relied on a mix of 60 forward primers for TCR Vbeta segments and 13 reverse primers for TCR Jbeta segments. TCRdb mirrors the immuneACCESS table, restricted to in-frame sequences. Some clones are absent from its copies; in checked studies, under half trace to an unresolved V gene, and the reason for the others is unknown. Here the sample has about 200,000 clones; 79% occur a single time. The leading ten clones occupy about 4.4% of the sample. Sequenced sample: PBMCs. The source is a woman under 40 in good health and CMV-seropositive.

The chain uses TRBV27 and TRBJ2-7; 7 bases map to TRBD1. CDR3 length: 13 amino acids. J gave up 9 bases and V 5 bases, and 10 bases lay outside the gene matches. Germline V gene lookup returns CDR1 MNHEY and CDR2 SMNVEV (reference sequence). In nucleotides, the CDR3 is TGTGCCAGCAGTCCGCGGACAGGCCCGAGGCAGTACTTC. Protein product: CASSPRTGPRQYF.

This chain links TRBV5-6 with TRBJ2-5; 8 bases map to TRBD1. V trimming: 4 bases; J trimming: 2 bases; junction bases outside the gene matches: 10. This CDR3 contains 16 residues. CDR1 SGHDT and CDR2 YYEEEE come from the germline V gene. As DNA, the CDR3 is TGTGCCAGCAGCGGAAGACAGGGGCCCATTCAAGAGACCCAGTACTTC. Its translation is CASSGRQGPIQETQYF.

This clone was recorded a few times. This chain uses TRBV7-2 with TRBJ1-2, with TRBD1 as a possible D gene (6 bases). The V gene's germline CDR1 is SGHTA and CDR2 FQGNSA. This CDR3 has 13 amino acids. V lost 11 bases and J lost 0, with 13 bases in between. The CDR3 coding sequence is TGTGCCGGAGTAACAGGGTCTAACTATGGCTACACCTTC. This sequence encodes CAGVTGSNYGYTF. The full variable domain, in which reference TRBV7-2 and TRBJ1-2 provide the parts outside the CDR3, is GAGVSQSPSNKVTEKGKDVELRCDPISGHTALYWYRQSLGQGLEFLIYFQGNSAPDKSGLPSDRFSAERTGGSVSTLTIQRTQQEDSAVYLCAGVTGSNYGYTFGSGTRLTVV.

The V call is TRBV4-2, the J call TRBJ2-7, with D perhaps TRBD2 (6 bases). V shed 1 base and J shed 4 bases, with 14 bases lying between them. The CDR3 has 15 amino acids. Looked up from germline, CDR1 is LGHNA and CDR2 is YNFKEQ. Here the CDR3 reads CASSQAPTSLYEQYF. The CDR3 DNA reads TGTGCCAGCAGCCAAGCCCCTACTAGCCTTTACGAGCAGTACTTC.